Described below is a single TCR beta chain sequence and its context. Unmatched junction bases numbered 6, after V lost 6 bases and J lost 3 bases. The CDR3 covers 14 residues. Per the germline V gene, CDR1 is SQVTM and CDR2 is ANQGSEA. Repertoires were generated with immunoSEQ multiplex PCR, while TCRdb's copy carries only in-frame clones and drops some. The table records over 100,000 clones, 80% to 90% of them present only once. This entry belongs to a study of OX40 agonist ivuxolimab in advanced cancers. The source material was CD4+ or CD8+ T cells sorted from blood, sampled in a trial of the OX40 agonist ivuxolimab. The chain carries TRBV29-1 and TRBJ1-1, with 11 bases matching TRBD1. The clonotype was recovered from an adult with an advanced solid tumor such as melanoma, head and neck, liver or kidney cancer. DNA for the CDR3: TGCAGCGTGGAGCCGGGACAGGGGGACACTGAAGCTTTCTTT. As protein: CSVEPGQGDTEAFF.